In this sample, the clone carrying this TCR beta chain turned up a few times. MiXCR, applied by TCRdb to the RACE reads, yields one record per CDR3 protein. The profile covers 30,000 to 40,000 distinct CDR3 sequences, with more than 10% appearing a single time and approximately 1.9% taken by the ten largest. Time point described: pre-sensitization, week 0. The sample's treatment: therapeutic diphenylcyclopropenone sensitization with weekly scalp DPC. Whole blood that had not been fractionated was the source of extracted total RNA. Phlebotomy was performed prior to application of every patch test. This sample is drawn from a study of human T cells and chemical hapten exposure. The clonotype comes from a woman aged 40-49 years with alopecia areata. Some clones in this sample may be carry-over from other donors' samples. The sequencing used whole blood, collected in connection with sensitization to the hapten diphenylcyclopropenone (DPC).

The DNA of the CDR3 is TGTGCCACCCTCTCGGCGGTATTAGCCAAAAACATTCAGTACTTC. It codes for CATLSAVLAKNIQYF. The V and J genes are TRBV28 and TRBJ2-4; D not certain. The CDR3 spans 15 residues. The germline V and J ends were trimmed by 10 bases and 0 bases, with 16 bases remaining between them. Per germline, CDR1 MDHEN and CDR2 SYDVKM.